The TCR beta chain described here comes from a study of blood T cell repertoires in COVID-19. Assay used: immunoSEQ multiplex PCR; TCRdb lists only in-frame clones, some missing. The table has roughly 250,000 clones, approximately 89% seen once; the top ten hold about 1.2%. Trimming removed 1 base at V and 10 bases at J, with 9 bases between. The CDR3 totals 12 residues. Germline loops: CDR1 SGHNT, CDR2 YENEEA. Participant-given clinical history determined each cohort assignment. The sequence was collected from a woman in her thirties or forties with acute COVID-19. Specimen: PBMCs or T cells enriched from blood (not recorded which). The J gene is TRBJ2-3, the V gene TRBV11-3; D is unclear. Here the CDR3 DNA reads TGTGCCAGCAGCTTAGTTCTCTTCCCGCAGTATTTT. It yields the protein CASSLVLFPQYF. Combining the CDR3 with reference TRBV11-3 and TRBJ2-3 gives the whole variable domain EAGVVQSPRYKIIEKKQPVAFWCNPISGHNTLYWYLQNLGQGPELLIRYENEEAVDDSQLPKDRFSAERLKGVDSTLKIQPAELGDSAVYLCASSLVLFPQYFGPGTRLTVL.